These 20 T cell receptor beta chains were all obtained from the same sample, sequenced in a study of blood T cell repertoires in COVID-19. The assay was immunoSEQ multiplex PCR, and TCRdb's table has in-frame clones only and misses some. The repertoire holds around 140,000 clones, with around 80% as singletons. Sequenced input: peripheral blood. The receptors stem from a woman between 55 and 75 years old with acute or convalescent COVID-19.

The chain couples TRBV7-2 to TRBJ2-1, with 8 nucleotides matching TRBD2. Germline lookup yields CDR1 SGHTA and CDR2 FQGNSA. With 6 bases clipped from V and 7 bases from J, the junction kept 8 bases outside the gene matches. The CDR3 is 14 amino acids. CDR3 sequence: CASRAAGVRNEQFF. DNA of the CDR3: TGTGCCAGCAGAGCAGCGGGAGTTCGGAATGAGCAGTTCTTC.

This chain connects TRBV25-1 to TRBJ1-5; weak D call: TRBD1 (5 bases). Germline V gene lookup returns CDR1 MGHDK and CDR2 SYGVNS. The CDR3 covers 11 residues. V gave up 11 bases and J gave up 7 bases, with 12 bases separating them. The CDR3 spells CAPPGLQPQHF. The CDR3 nucleotides are TGTGCCCCCCCAGGGTTACAGCCCCAGCATTTT. The full variable domain, its missing parts supplied by reference TRBV25-1 and TRBJ1-5, is EADIYQTPRYLVIGTGKKITLECSQTMGHDKMYWYQQDPGMELHLIHYSYGVNSTEKGDLSSESTVSRIRTEHFPLTLESARPSHTSQYLCAPPGLQPQHFGDGTRLSIL.

This clone was counted a single time. V and J are TRBV5-6 and TRBJ2-1, with a possible D match to TRBD2 (6 bases). The CDR3 contains 15 residues. The V end lost 4 bases, the J end lost 1 base, and 12 bases lay between the germline ends. CDR1 is SGHDT, CDR2 YYEEEE, per germline. The CDR3 loop is CASSPGLFSYNEQFF. The CDR3, as DNA: TGTGCCAGCAGCCCGGGACTGTTTTCCTACAATGAGCAGTTCTTC.

This chain connects TRBV11-2 to TRBJ2-1, with 7 bases aligning to TRBD1. The CDR3 length is 19 residues. V lost 6 bases and J lost 4; bases outside the gene matches: 21. CDR1 and CDR2 (germline): SGHAT, FQNNGV. The CDR3: CASSHRTGETIHYYNEQFF. The CDR3 region has the DNA TGTGCCAGCAGTCACCGGACAGGCGAAACCATCCACTATTACAATGAGCAGTTCTTC.

V and J are TRBV5-4 and TRBJ2-1; no firm D call. The CDR3 covers 15 residues. CDR1 is SGHNT and CDR2 is YYREEE in the germline V gene (reference sequence). The ends were cut back, 4 bases at V and 11 bases at J, with 22 bases in the middle. CDR3 bases: TGTGCCAGCAGCAATACTCAACGGTCCTCTCCCAAGCAGTTCTTC. It specifies CASSNTQRSSPKQFF.

CDR3 residues: CAWSKTGGSYEQYF. As DNA, the CDR3 is TGTGCCTGGAGTAAGACCGGGGGCTCCTACGAGCAGTACTTC. The chain employs TRBV30 and TRBJ2-7; perhaps TRBD2 as D (6 bases). CDR1 is GTSNPN, CDR2 SVGIG, per germline (reference sequence). V lost 2 bases to trimming and J lost 0 bases, with 11 bases between them. This CDR3 contains 14 residues.

Only one count was recorded for this clone. The V call is TRBV2, the J call TRBJ1-5; 9 nucleotides agree with TRBD1. The CDR3 consists of 15 residues. The V and J ends lost 7 bases and 5 bases, in that order; junction bases with no gene match: 9. Germline CDR1 is SNHLY and CDR2 is FYNNEI. The CDR3 nucleotides read TGTGCCAGCACCCCCGGCGGGGACAGGGATCAGCCCCAGCATTTT. It codes for CASTPGGDRDQPQHF.

The chain employs TRBV2 and TRBJ2-7, with a tentative D call TRBD1 (5 bases). Germline CDR1 and CDR2: SNHLY and FYNNEI. Trimming shortened V by 10 bases and J by 3 bases, and 13 bases separated the two germline ends. The CDR3 has 12 amino acids. CDR3 DNA: TGTGCCACAGGGCAGGACCTCTACGAGCAGTACTTC. Its protein is CATGQDLYEQYF.

This chain uses TRBV4-1 with TRBJ2-7; 7 bases map to TRBD2. The J segment lost 2 bases and the V segment lost 4 bases, leaving 5 bases of the junction unmatched. The CDR3 loop spans 14 amino acids. Germline values: CDR1 MGHRA, CDR2 YSYEKL. The CDR3 coding sequence is TGCGCCAGCAGCCTAGTGCGGGAGACCTACGAGCAGTACTTC. Its translation is CASSLVRETYEQYF.

This clone has only a few counts. The chain employs TRBV24-1 and TRBJ1-1, with D possibly matching TRBD1 (5 bases). The CDR3 covers 19 residues. V was trimmed by 0 bases and J by 2 bases, leaving 21 bases between them. The germline V gene encodes CDR1 KGHDR and CDR2 SFDVKD. In nucleotides, the CDR3 is TGTGCCACCAGTGATTTGACCGACGGGACGCCGGAGGGAAACACTGAAGCTTTCTTT. Its protein is CATSDLTDGTPEGNTEAFF.

In DNA, the CDR3 is TGTGCCAGTAGCCTCATTAGGAGGAGCAATCAGCCCCAGCATTTT. It codes for CASSLIRRSNQPQHF. The chain has TRBV19 and TRBJ1-5; unclear D gene. Germline loops: CDR1 LNHDA, CDR2 SQIVND (reference sequence). CDR3 length: 15 residues. The V gene lost 6 bases and the J gene lost 1 base, with 13 bases spanning the gap.

Only one count was recorded for this clone. This chain links TRBV5-1 with TRBJ2-2; tentative D call: TRBD1 (6 bases). The CDR3 has 14 residues. The germline V and J ends were trimmed by 7 bases and 1 base, with 11 bases remaining between them. The germline CDR1 and CDR2 sequences are SGHRS and YFSETQ. Written as DNA, the CDR3 is TGCGCCAGCTGGGGACACCTGAACACCGGGGAGCTGTTTTTT. Its translation is CASWGHLNTGELFF.

This clone was detected once. This chain uses TRBV2 with TRBJ1-1; TRBD1 agrees at 7 bases. This CDR3 has 14 residues. The germline CDR1 and CDR2 sequences are SNHLY and FYNNEI. The V gene end was trimmed by 6 bases and the J gene end by 3 bases; junction bases not matched to a gene: 7. DNA of the CDR3: TGTGCCAGCAGGGAACAGGGGAGGGACACTGAAGCTTTCTTT. It specifies CASREQGRDTEAFF.

The chain combines TRBV6-5 with TRBJ2-7; 13 positions match TRBD2. The CDR3 contains 14 residues. The V and J ends lost 5 bases and 7 bases, in that order; junction bases with no gene match: 5. The germline gives CDR1 MNHEY, CDR2 SVGAGI. The CDR3 region has the DNA TGTGCCAGCAGTCCCGGGACTAGCGGGACGGAGCAGTACTTC. Translating gives CASSPGTSGTEQYF.

The CDR3, as DNA: TGTGCCTGGAGTCCCGTCGGGGGGGCCGCCAATCAGCCCCAGCATTTT. Its translation is CAWSPVGGAANQPQHF. The chain couples TRBV30 to TRBJ1-5, with D possibly TRBD1 on 6 matching bases. Germline-derived CDR1 and CDR2 are GTSNPN and SVGIG (reference sequence). The CDR3 is 16 amino acids. V lost 2 bases and J lost 3, with 17 bases in between. The full variable domain, completed using reference TRBV30 and TRBJ1-5, is SQTIHQWPATLVQPVGSPLSLECTVEGTSNPNLYWYRQAAGRGLQLLFYSVGIGQISSEVPQNLSASRPQDRQFILSSKKLLLSDSGFYLCAWSPVGGAANQPQHFGDGTRLSIL.

V usage is TRBV25-1 and J usage is TRBJ1-1, with D perhaps matching TRBD1 (6 bases). V was cut by 0 bases and J by 0 bases, with 14 bases left in between. Germline CDR1 reads MGHDK; CDR2 reads SYGVNS. CDR3 length: 17 amino acids. CDR3: CASSEYTHGQMNTEAFF. The CDR3 DNA reads as TGTGCCAGCAGTGAATATACGCACGGACAGATGAACACTGAAGCTTTCTTT.

V is TRBV15 and J is TRBJ2-7; 7 bases agree with TRBD2. Looked up from germline, CDR1 is LNHNV and CDR2 is YYDKDF (reference sequence). The CDR3 consists of 17 residues. The trim removed 5 bases at V and 2 bases at J, leaving 15 bases unmatched. CDR3 bases: TGTGCCACCAGCGCTAAAATCGGGACTAACTTAGCCTACGAGCAGTACTTC. Translated, it gives CATSAKIGTNLAYEQYF.

The chain joins TRBV5-1 to TRBJ2-2; D not certain. The CDR3 is 12 amino acids. Trimming took 2 bases from V and 9 from J, leaving 8 bases between them. Germline-derived CDR1 and CDR2 are SGHRS and YFSETQ. CDR3 sequence reads: CASSLVSWELFF. In DNA form, the CDR3 reads TGCGCCAGCAGCTTAGTAAGCTGGGAGCTGTTTTTT.

This clone was seen once. The V and J genes are TRBV11-3 and TRBJ2-1; 10 positions agree with TRBD2. This CDR3 spans 13 amino acids. Germline trimming cut 5 bases from V and 14 bases from J; bases unmatched to any gene: 9. Germline CDR1 reads SGHNT; CDR2 reads YENEEA. The chain's CDR3 is CASSLSGRAEKFF. CDR3 DNA sequence: TGTGCCAGCAGCCTAAGCGGGAGGGCCGAAAAGTTCTTC.

The rearrangement uses TRBV6-5 and TRBJ2-1; D might be TRBD2 (6 bases). This CDR3 is built from 15 residues. V was trimmed by 6 bases and J by 8 bases, leaving 20 bases between them. Germline assignment: CDR1 MNHEY and CDR2 SVGAGI. CDR3 amino acids: CASSPLGRLAHEQFF. The CDR3 DNA is TGTGCCAGCAGCCCCCTAGGGAGGCTGGCCCATGAGCAGTTCTTC.